A selection of T cell receptor beta chains follows, all from one sample in a study of shared T cell receptors in the human thymus. The table came from immunoSEQ multiplex PCR; TCRdb's copy has only in-frame clones and leaves some out. The sample has some 720,000 clones; over 75% are singletons. These data also formed part of another study, on human thymus T cells.

What was sequenced was thymocytes. The receptors originated from a boy under three years old with a congenital heart defect. The conserved cysteine and the conserved F or W are not part of the CDR3 here.

>TRBV9
ASSPPTTSGNTGELF
>TRBV2
ASSRDNPNTEAF
>TRBV6-1
ASSEVAGEQF
>TRBV7-6
ASRLGGNQY
>TRBV14
ASSQPTPGQGGTDTQY
>TRBV11-3
ASTPGDRGLTTTTGEQY
>TRBV30
AWTSWAQETQY
>TRBV2
ATLVVYGYT
>TRBV7-2
ASSLARAKGAGANVLT
>TRBV4-3
ASSQNRRTSAHPGELF
>TRBV4-1
ASSQALDSSLVPSTEAF
>TRBV28
ASRTSGSLNEQF
>TRBV29-1
SAESSSPYEQY
>TRBV25-1
ASRKGAYEQY
>TRBV7-7
ASSLRVGQGEQPQH
>TRBV27
ASSPSPQVGGETQY
>TRBV15
ATSGGGLDQPQH
>TRBV6-5
ASSNGSAGTQY
>TRBV7-2
ASSLVGLVQETQY
>TRBV13
ASSPEREDMDEQF
>TRBV27
ASSSGQGHEKLF
>TRBV28
ASRWRASGNTGELF
>TRBV10-2
ASSESDRVTEAF
>TRBV7-3
ASSFPLCKQGGEQY
>TRBV28
ASSGGQGLHEQY
>TRBV28
ASSTPTGGGNTEAF
>TRBV28
ASLLAGGYEQY
>TRBV30
ARGAGYGYT
>TRBV7-9
ASSRHPRRGNTIY
>TRBV10-3
AISDLAEDTDTQY
>TRBV7-6
ASSLAQGNTEAF
>TRBV10-2
ASSPGTGDTGELF
>TRBV2
ASRPGAFEGASYNEQF
>TRBV7-4
ASSLEQDGYT
>TRBV6-6
ASRADEDYGYT
>TRBV4-1
ASSQEGLVDEQF
>TRBV28
ASRERDSPHEQY
>TRBV4-3
ASSLRQGTSSTNEKLF
>TRBV7-2
ASSLAAVGTVSTLAKNIQY
>TRBV28
ASSLLPALNTGELF
>TRBV7-8
ASSTKTLVSGAPQETQY
>TRBV5-1
ASSSLDYEQY
>TRBV7-6
ASSTRRGQDGNEQF
>TRBV5-1
ASSSGLLAGEETGELF
>TRBV11-2
ASSLSPGGLLWNEQF
>TRBV5-1
ASSPGVGIRHEQY
>TRBV7-9
ASSLALIERSGSNEQF
>TRBV30
AWSGQGRDYGYT
>TRBV4-3
ASSQDWSLKPHETQY
>TRBV15
ATSGTTGTSYQPQH
>TRBV7-2
ASSLGGDGEDTEAF
>TRBV5-1
ASSPGLADTDTQY
>TRBV10-3
AIQRGQGASYEQY